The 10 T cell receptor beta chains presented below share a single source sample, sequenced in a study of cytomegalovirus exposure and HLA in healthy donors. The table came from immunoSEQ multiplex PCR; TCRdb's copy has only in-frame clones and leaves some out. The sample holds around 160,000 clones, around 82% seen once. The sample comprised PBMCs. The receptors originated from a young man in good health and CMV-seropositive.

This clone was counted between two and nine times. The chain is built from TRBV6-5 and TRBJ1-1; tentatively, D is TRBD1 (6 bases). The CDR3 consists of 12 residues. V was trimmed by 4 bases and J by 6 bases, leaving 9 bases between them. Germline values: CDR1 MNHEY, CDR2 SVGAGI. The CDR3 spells CASSSDRPEAFF. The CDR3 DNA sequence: TGTGCCAGCAGTTCGGACAGACCTGAAGCTTTCTTT.

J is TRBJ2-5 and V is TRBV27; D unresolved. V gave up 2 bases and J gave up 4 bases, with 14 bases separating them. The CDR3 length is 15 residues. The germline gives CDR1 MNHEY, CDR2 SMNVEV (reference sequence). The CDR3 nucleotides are TGTGCCAGCAGTTTAACCCGTTTGCGAAGAGAGACCCAGTACTTC. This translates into CASSLTRLRRETQYF.

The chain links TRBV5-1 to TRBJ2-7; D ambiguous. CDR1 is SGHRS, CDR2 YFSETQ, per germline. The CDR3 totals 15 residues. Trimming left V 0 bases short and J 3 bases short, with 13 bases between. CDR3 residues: CASSLGSLALYEQYF. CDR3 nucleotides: TGCGCCAGCAGCTTGGGCTCCCTTGCGCTCTACGAGCAGTACTTC. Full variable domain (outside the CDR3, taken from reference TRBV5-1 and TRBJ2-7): KAGVTQTPRYLIKTRGQQVTLSCSPISGHRSVSWYQQTPGQGLQFLFEYFSETQRNKGNFPGRFSGRQFSNSRSEMNVSTLELGDSALYLCASSLGSLALYEQYFGPGTRLTVT.

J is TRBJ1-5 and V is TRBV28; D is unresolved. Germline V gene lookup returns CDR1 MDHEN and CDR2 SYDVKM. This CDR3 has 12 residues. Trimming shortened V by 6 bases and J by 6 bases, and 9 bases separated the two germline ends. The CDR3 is CASRMTGQPQHF. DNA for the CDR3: TGTGCCAGCAGAATGACGGGTCAGCCCCAGCATTTT.

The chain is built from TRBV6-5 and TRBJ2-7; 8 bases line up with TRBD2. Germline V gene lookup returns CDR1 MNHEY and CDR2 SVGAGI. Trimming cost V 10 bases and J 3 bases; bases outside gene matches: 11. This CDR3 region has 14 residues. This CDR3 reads CATESGGMGYEQYF. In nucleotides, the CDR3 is TGTGCCACTGAGTCGGGGGGGATGGGCTACGAGCAGTACTTC.

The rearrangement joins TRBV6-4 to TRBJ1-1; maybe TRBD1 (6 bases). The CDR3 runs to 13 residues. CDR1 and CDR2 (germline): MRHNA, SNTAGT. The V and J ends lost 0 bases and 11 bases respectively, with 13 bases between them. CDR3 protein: CASSDSPGHSAFF. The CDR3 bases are TGTGCCAGCAGTGACTCGCCGGGACATTCGGCTTTCTTT.

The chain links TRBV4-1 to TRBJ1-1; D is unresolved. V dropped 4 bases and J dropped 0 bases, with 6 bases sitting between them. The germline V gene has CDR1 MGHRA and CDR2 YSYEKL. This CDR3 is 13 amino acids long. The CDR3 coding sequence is TGCGCCAGCAGCCGAGGATTGAACACTGAAGCTTTCTTT. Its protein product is CASSRGLNTEAFF.

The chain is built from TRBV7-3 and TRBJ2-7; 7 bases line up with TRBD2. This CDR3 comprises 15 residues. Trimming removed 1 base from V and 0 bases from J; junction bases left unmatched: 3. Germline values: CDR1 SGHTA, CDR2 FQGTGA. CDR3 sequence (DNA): TGTGCCAGCAGCTTAAGGAGCGGGAACTCCTACGAGCAGTACTTC. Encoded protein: CASSLRSGNSYEQYF.

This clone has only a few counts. This CDR3 is CASTRTTSSYEQYF. CDR3 in DNA: TGCGCCAGCACCCGGACAACCTCATCCTACGAGCAGTACTTC. This rearrangement joins TRBV5-1 to TRBJ2-7, with D possibly matching TRBD1 (5 bases). The CDR3 runs to 14 residues. Germline lookup yields CDR1 SGHRS and CDR2 YFSETQ. V lost 6 bases, J lost 1 base, and 14 bases lay in between.

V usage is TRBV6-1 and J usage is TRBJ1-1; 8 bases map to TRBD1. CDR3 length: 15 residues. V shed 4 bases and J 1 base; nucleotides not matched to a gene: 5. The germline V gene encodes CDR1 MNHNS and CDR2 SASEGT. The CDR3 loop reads CASSALQGGNTEAFF. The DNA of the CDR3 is TGTGCCAGCAGTGCACTACAGGGGGGGAACACTGAAGCTTTCTTT.